This passage covers 24 T cell receptor beta chains from one sample sequenced in a study of OX40 agonist ivuxolimab in advanced cancers. The table came from immunoSEQ multiplex PCR; TCRdb's copy has only in-frame clones and leaves some out. The sample has around 64,000 clones, about nine tenths seen once; the top ten hold roughly 15%. Sequenced here: CD4+ or CD8+ T cells sorted from blood, sampled in a trial of the OX40 agonist ivuxolimab. These receptors all come from an adult with an advanced solid tumor such as melanoma, head and neck, liver or kidney cancer.

In DNA form, the CDR3 reads TGTGCCAGCAGCTTAGGACTAGCGGGGTCGGCCGGGGAGCTGTTTTTT. The encoded protein is CASSLGLAGSAGELFF. V and J are TRBV13 and TRBJ2-2; the match to TRBD2 covers 10 bases. V shed 0 bases, J shed 6 bases, and the junction held 4 bases outside the gene matches. In germline, CDR1 is PRHDT, CDR2 FYEKMQ (reference sequence). This CDR3 region has 16 residues.

The J gene is TRBJ1-3, the V gene TRBV6-6; D call uncertain. The V end lost 10 bases, the J end lost 0 bases, and 10 bases lay between the germline ends. Germline CDR1 and CDR2: MNHNY and SVGAGI (reference sequence). The CDR3 runs 13 residues. Written as DNA, the CDR3 is TGTGCCACCCCTGACAACTCTGGAAACACCATATATTTT. Translating it yields CATPDNSGNTIYF.

This clone occurred once. V gene TRBV28 combines with J gene TRBJ1-2; D is unresolved. This CDR3 is 14 amino acids long. V was clipped by 6 bases and J by 2 bases, with 13 bases between them. Per germline, CDR1 MDHEN and CDR2 SYDVKM. CDR3 region: CASSRPGGNYGYTF. CDR3 DNA sequence: TGTGCCAGCAGCCGCCCAGGAGGGAACTATGGCTACACCTTC.

The chain is built from TRBV13 and TRBJ2-2, with 8 bases matching TRBD2. The CDR3 is 17 residues long. CDR1 and CDR2 from the germline V gene are PRHDT and FYEKMQ (reference sequence). J lost 7 bases, V lost 4 bases, and 14 bases had no gene match. The CDR3 protein is CASSSAREREKGGELFF. The CDR3, as DNA: TGTGCCAGCAGCTCCGCACGAGAGCGGGAGAAGGGCGGGGAGCTGTTTTTT.

The chain links TRBV28 to TRBJ2-2, with 8 bases lining up with TRBD1. The V gene end was trimmed by 9 bases and the J gene end by 5 bases; junction bases not matched to a gene: 5. The CDR3 extends over 13 amino acids. Germline-derived CDR1 and CDR2 are MDHEN and SYDVKM. CDR3 bases: TGTGCCAGTCGACAGGGGCCTACCGGGGAGCTGTTTTTT. Protein: CASRQGPTGELFF.

The chain recombines TRBV28 with TRBJ1-1, with D possibly matching TRBD1 (6 bases). The ends were cut back, 7 bases at V and 0 bases at J, with 12 bases in the middle. The CDR3 has 14 residues. Per germline, CDR1 MDHEN and CDR2 SYDVKM. Written as DNA, the CDR3 is TGTGCCAGCAAGGACAGCCCCTTGAACACTGAAGCTTTCTTT. Its translation: CASKDSPLNTEAFF.

The chain carries TRBV28 and TRBJ2-7; D remains unclear. With 3 bases removed from V and 0 bases from J, the gap between germline ends came to 12 bases. CDR3 length: 15 residues. Germline CDR1 and CDR2: MDHEN and SYDVKM. This chain's CDR3 is CASSFGAGDSYEQYF. The CDR3 nucleotides are TGTGCCAGCAGTTTTGGAGCAGGAGACTCCTACGAGCAGTACTTC.

The gene calls are TRBV6-1 and TRBJ2-7; the D is unclear. The V and J ends lost 3 bases and 7 bases respectively, with 13 bases between them. The length of the CDR3 is 13 residues. From germline, CDR1 is MNHNS and CDR2 SASEGT. The CDR3 DNA sequence: TGTGCCAGCAGTGATATGCCAGCACAGGAGCAGTACTTC. It specifies CASSDMPAQEQYF.

The V and J genes are TRBV27 and TRBJ2-7; 7 bases fit TRBD1. After removal of 5 bases from V and 0 bases from J, the junction contained 4 bases not matched to a gene. Germline V CDR1 and CDR2: MNHEY, SMNVEV (reference sequence). The CDR3 is made up of 14 amino acids. The DNA of the CDR3 is TGTGCCAGCAGTCTGACAGGGTCCTCCTACGAGCAGTACTTC. It encodes CASSLTGSSYEQYF.

V gene TRBV27 combines with J gene TRBJ2-1; 7 positions match TRBD2. Trimming cost V 4 bases and J 4 bases; bases outside gene matches: 4. The CDR3 is made up of 14 amino acids. Germline CDR1 reads MNHEY; CDR2 reads SMNVEV (reference sequence). The CDR3 sequence is CASSWDSGYNEQFF. The CDR3, as DNA: TGTGCCAGCAGTTGGGATAGCGGGTACAATGAGCAGTTCTTC.

This chain links TRBV7-8 with TRBJ2-5; possibly TRBD2 for D (5 bases). The CDR3 consists of 13 residues. Trimming left V 1 base short and J 5 bases short, with 8 bases between. The germline gives CDR1 SGHVS, CDR2 FQNEAQ. CDR3 nucleotides: TGTGCCAGCAGCTTAGATGGGGAGGAGACCCAGTACTTC. Amino acid sequence: CASSLDGEETQYF.

The chain combines TRBV11-3 with TRBJ1-1, with a weak D call TRBD1 (5 bases). Trimming took 5 bases from V and 1 from J, leaving 8 bases between them. In germline, CDR1 is SGHNT, CDR2 YENEEA. The CDR3 is made up of 13 amino acids. As DNA, the CDR3 is TGTGCCAGCAGCGATACAGGGAACACTGAAGCTTTCTTT. The encoded protein is CASSDTGNTEAFF.

This chain joins TRBV5-4 and TRBJ2-7; 9 positions agree with TRBD1. With V trimmed by 0 bases and J by 4 bases, 14 bases remained unmatched. The germline V gene has CDR1 SGHNT and CDR2 YYREEE (reference sequence). The CDR3 runs to 18 residues. DNA for the CDR3: TGTGCCAGCAGCTTGGAGTGGGGTTCAACAGGGGGCAAGTACGAGCAGTACTTC. Its protein product is CASSLEWGSTGGKYEQYF. Variable domain in full (rest from reference TRBV5-4 and TRBJ2-7): ETGVTQSPTHLIKTRGQQVTLRCSSQSGHNTVSWYQQALGQGPQFIFQYYREEENGRGNFPPRFSGLQFPNYSSELNVNALELDDSALYLCASSLEWGSTGGKYEQYFGPGTRLTVT.

The chain combines TRBV28 with TRBJ2-3; possibly TRBD2 for D (6 bases). This CDR3 is built from 15 residues. CDR1 and CDR2 from the germline V gene are MDHEN and SYDVKM. V shed 0 bases and J shed 0 bases, with 7 bases lying between them. CDR3 region: CASSLWRESTDTQYF. For the CDR3, the DNA is TGTGCCAGCAGTTTATGGCGGGAAAGCACAGATACGCAGTATTTT.

The chain carries TRBV7-2 and TRBJ2-3; the match to TRBD2 covers 8 bases. With 1 base clipped from V and 0 bases from J, the junction kept 6 bases outside the gene matches. The CDR3 length is 17 residues. Germline V lookup: CDR1 SGHTA, CDR2 FQGNSA. As DNA, the CDR3 is TGTGCCAGCAGCTTAGTTGGACTAGCAGCTAGCACAGATACGCAGTATTTT. Translating gives CASSLVGLAASTDTQYF.

The chain employs TRBV28 and TRBJ1-1; D not certain. Germline V lookup: CDR1 MDHEN, CDR2 SYDVKM. The V gene lost 3 bases and the J gene lost 1 base, with 9 bases spanning the gap. The CDR3 spans 14 residues. CDR3 region: CASSLRWGNTEAFF. CDR3 in DNA: TGTGCCAGCAGTTTGCGTTGGGGGAACACTGAAGCTTTCTTT.

The chain joins TRBV19 to TRBJ2-1; D could derive from TRBD1 or TRBD2 (5 bases each). This CDR3 is built from 14 residues. V lost 3 bases to trimming and J lost 5 bases, with 11 bases between them. The V gene's germline CDR1 is LNHDA and CDR2 SQIVND (reference sequence). CDR3 sequence (DNA): TGTGCCAGTAGTATGGGGGATCCCAACAATGAGCAGTTCTTC. This gives the protein CASSMGDPNNEQFF.

The chain uses TRBV4-2 and TRBJ1-4; D not certain. Between the trimmed V and J ends, which lost 0 bases and 2 bases, there was a span of 10 bases. This CDR3 contains 16 residues. The germline CDR1 and CDR2 sequences are LGHNA and YNFKEQ. Here the CDR3 reads CASSQEKTATNEKLFF. CDR3 sequence (DNA): TGTGCCAGCAGCCAAGAGAAGACCGCGACTAATGAAAAACTGTTTTTT.

The V and J genes are TRBV5-1 and TRBJ2-3; 7 nucleotides line up with TRBD1. V lost 4 bases and J lost 1; bases outside the gene matches: 9. The CDR3 length is 16 residues. Germline CDR1 SGHRS, CDR2 YFSETQ. The CDR3 here is CASSPRQGVGTDTQYF. CDR3 coding DNA: TGCGCCAGCAGCCCAAGACAGGGTGTGGGCACAGATACGCAGTATTTT.

The V call is TRBV5-6, the J call TRBJ2-1; the D gene is possibly TRBD2 (5 bases). The V end lost 0 bases, the J end lost 9 bases, and 13 bases lay between the germline ends. This CDR3 contains 14 residues. CDR1 and CDR2 from the germline V gene are SGHDT and YYEEEE. The CDR3 DNA sequence: TGTGCCAGCAGCTTGGTCGGGGATCTCTTTGAGCAGTTCTTC. The encoded protein is CASSLVGDLFEQFF.

The V gene is TRBV27, the J gene TRBJ2-2; D unclear. CDR3 length: 14 amino acids. The germline V gene encodes CDR1 MNHEY and CDR2 SMNVEV (reference sequence). Deletions cut 6 bases from V and 8 bases from J, with 16 bases between. In DNA form, the CDR3 reads TGTGCCAGCAGCCGAGACACGGCCCCGGGGGAGCTGTTTTTT. Amino acid sequence: CASSRDTAPGELFF.

The CDR3 DNA sequence: TGTGCCAGCAGTTTCCAGCAGCAAGGCTACTATGGCTACACCTTC. It specifies CASSFQQQGYYGYTF. The chain carries TRBV28 and TRBJ1-2; no reliable D call. CDR3 length: 15 amino acids. V shed 3 bases and J shed 3 bases, with 14 bases lying between them. Germline assignment: CDR1 MDHEN and CDR2 SYDVKM.

This clone was recorded once. The chain links TRBV19 to TRBJ2-7; TRBD1 agrees at 11 bases. Trimming took 5 bases from V and 4 from J; bases not matched to a gene: 7. CDR1 and CDR2 from the germline V gene are LNHDA and SQIVND (reference sequence). This CDR3 spans 15 amino acids. CDR3 sequence: CASSFTGTGGYEQYF. The CDR3, as DNA: TGTGCCAGTAGTTTTACCGGGACAGGGGGGTACGAGCAGTACTTC.

The rearrangement joins TRBV9 to TRBJ1-2; perhaps TRBD1 as D (5 bases). CDR1 is SGDLS, CDR2 YYNGEE, per germline. This CDR3 spans 14 amino acids. Trimming shortened V by 0 bases and J by 4 bases, and 10 bases separated the two germline ends. The CDR3 coding sequence is TGTGCCAGCAGCGTAGCAGGGATTGGCTATGGCTACACCTTC. It is translated as CASSVAGIGYGYTF.